This TCR beta chain stems from a study of Graves' ophthalmopathy and Graves' hyperthyroidism. Points from the study as a whole: Blood also contained most of the expanded thyroid clonotypes above 0.001 frequency. This model predicted ophthalmopathy progression (sensitivity 65% to 71%, specificity about 73%).

Each hyperthyroidism patient was newly diagnosed, with under 2 months' duration, and aged 18 to 65. Exclusion applied to patients with other autoimmune diseases, uncontrolled infections, pregnancy or lactation. The germline V gene encodes CDR1 SGHRS and CDR2 YFSETQ. There are 13 residues in the CDR3. Trimming pared 0 bases from V and 7 bases from J, leaving 7 bases between. Concerning this clonotype itself: Its antigen remains unknown. This sequence may be a read error, since a much larger clone differs from it by one base.

For repertoire sequencing, the TCR beta CDR3 regions were amplified from RNA transcripts. Following a first-round RT-PCR that used HTBI primers, a second-round multiplex PCR was carried out. Via MiXCR, TCRdb re-called the multiplex PCR reads, giving one row per CDR3 protein. The sample includes roughly 600,000 distinct CDR3 sequences, just under 40% of them seen just once. Sequencing was carried out using peripheral blood or thyroid tissue (not recorded which). The receptor was isolated from an adult man with Graves' hyperthyroidism. The chain employs TRBV5-1 and TRBJ2-2, with D possibly matching TRBD1 (5 bases). This CDR3 reads CASSLDQGGELFF. Written as DNA, the CDR3 is TGCGCCAGCAGCTTGGACCAGGGCGGGGAGCTGTTTTTT.